These 3 T cell receptor beta chains originate from one sample sequenced in a study of cytotoxic CD8 clonotypes in ibrutinib-treated CLL. Assay: immunoSEQ multiplex PCR; the TCRdb copy retains only in-frame clones and omits some. The table includes roughly 6,000 clones, about four fifths detected once. The source was PBMCs, collected before ibrutinib treatment. Source of these receptors: a human donor with chronic lymphocytic leukemia.

The chain uses TRBV5-6 and TRBJ2-7, with 12 bases aligning to TRBD2. Per the germline V gene, CDR1 is SGHDT and CDR2 is YYEEEE. V gave up 4 bases and J gave up 7 bases; unmatched junction bases: 12. The CDR3 runs to 16 residues. CDR3 amino acids: CASSPLAGGPLGEQYF. DNA for the CDR3: TGTGCCAGCAGCCCTCTAGCGGGAGGGCCCCTGGGTGAGCAGTACTTC.

This clone has just a few counts. The chain uses TRBV9 and TRBJ1-5, with 8 bases matching TRBD1. Germline V gives CDR1 SGDLS, CDR2 YYNGEE. The trim removed 3 bases at V and 4 bases at J, leaving 3 bases unmatched. The CDR3 is 14 residues long. CDR3 DNA sequence: TGTGCCAGCAGCGCGGGACAGGAAAATCAGCCCCAGCATTTT. Translating it yields CASSAGQENQPQHF.

The rearrangement links TRBV28 to TRBJ1-3; 7 bases are a match to TRBD1. From germline, CDR1 is MDHEN and CDR2 SYDVKM. J was trimmed by 0 bases and V by 5 bases; bases with no gene match: 13. CDR3 length equals 18 residues. This chain's CDR3 is CASSPHRGSYLSGNTIYF. CDR3 DNA sequence: TGTGCCAGCAGTCCCCACAGGGGATCCTACCTCTCTGGAAACACCATATATTTT.